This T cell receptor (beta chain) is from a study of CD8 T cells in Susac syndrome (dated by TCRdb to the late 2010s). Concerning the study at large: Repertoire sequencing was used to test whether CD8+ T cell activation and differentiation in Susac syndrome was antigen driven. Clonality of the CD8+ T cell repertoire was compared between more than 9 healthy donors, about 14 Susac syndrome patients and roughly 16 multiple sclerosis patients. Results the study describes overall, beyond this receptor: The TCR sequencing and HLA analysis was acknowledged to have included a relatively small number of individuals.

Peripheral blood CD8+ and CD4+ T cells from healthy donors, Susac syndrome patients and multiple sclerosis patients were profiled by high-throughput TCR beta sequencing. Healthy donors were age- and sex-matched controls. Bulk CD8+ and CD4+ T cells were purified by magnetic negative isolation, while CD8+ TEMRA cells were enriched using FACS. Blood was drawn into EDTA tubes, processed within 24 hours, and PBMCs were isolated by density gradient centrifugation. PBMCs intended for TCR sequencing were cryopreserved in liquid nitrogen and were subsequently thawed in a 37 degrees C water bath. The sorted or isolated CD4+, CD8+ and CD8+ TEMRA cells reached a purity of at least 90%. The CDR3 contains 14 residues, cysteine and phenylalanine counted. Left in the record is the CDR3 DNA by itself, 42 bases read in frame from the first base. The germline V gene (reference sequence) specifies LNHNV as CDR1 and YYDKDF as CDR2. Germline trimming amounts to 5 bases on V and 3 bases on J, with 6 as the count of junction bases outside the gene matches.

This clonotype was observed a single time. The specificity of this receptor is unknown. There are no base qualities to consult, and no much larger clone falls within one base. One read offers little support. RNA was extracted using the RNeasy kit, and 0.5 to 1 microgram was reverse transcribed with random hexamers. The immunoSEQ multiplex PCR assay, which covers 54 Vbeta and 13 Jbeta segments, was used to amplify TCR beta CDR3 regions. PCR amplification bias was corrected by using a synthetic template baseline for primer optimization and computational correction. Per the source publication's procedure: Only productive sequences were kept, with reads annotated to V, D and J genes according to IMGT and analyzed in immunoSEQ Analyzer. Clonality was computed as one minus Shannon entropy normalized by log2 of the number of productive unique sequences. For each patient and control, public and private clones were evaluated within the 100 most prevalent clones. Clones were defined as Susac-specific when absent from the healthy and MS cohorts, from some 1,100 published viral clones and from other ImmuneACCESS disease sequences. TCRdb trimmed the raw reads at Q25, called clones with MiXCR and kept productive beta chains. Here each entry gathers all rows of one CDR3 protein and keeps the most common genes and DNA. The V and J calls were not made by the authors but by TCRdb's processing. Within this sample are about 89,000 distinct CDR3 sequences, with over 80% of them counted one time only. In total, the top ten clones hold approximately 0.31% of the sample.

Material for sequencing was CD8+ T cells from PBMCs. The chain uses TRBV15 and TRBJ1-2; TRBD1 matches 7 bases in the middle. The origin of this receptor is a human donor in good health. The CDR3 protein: CATSFRTGDYGYTF. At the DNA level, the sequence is TGTGCCACCAGCTTTCGAACAGGGGACTATGGCTACACCTTC.